This TCR beta chain comes out of a study of T cells after yellow fever vaccination (dated by TCRdb to the late 2010s). Describing the broader study: The SMART-Seq v4 Ultra Low Input RNA kit was used to prepare libraries from fractions with low cell numbers. Bulk TCR alpha and beta repertoires were sequenced longitudinally to track T-cell clones before and after primary and booster YFV17D yellow fever vaccination. Two healthy male donors, one aged 18 to 30 and one aged 30 to 40 years, made up the cohort. Blood was collected at multiple timepoints before and after primary and secondary immunization, and bulk PBMC replicates and cell subsets were isolated. Study-wide conclusions, independent of this receptor: Because abundant contaminating clonotypes from the bulk population could be contained in FACS-sorted repertoires, computational filtering was required. A small share of clonotypes occurred in both CD4 and CD8 compartments, likely arising from convergent recombination. Because the study included only a couple of donors, the extent to which the findings can be generalized is limited. Most clones expanded after primary vaccination were re-detected after the booster (almost 98% of CD4 and approximately 85% of CD8), suggesting broad memory maintenance. Compared with the primary T-cell response, the secondary T-cell response was faster but weaker, reaching its peak on day 5 rather than on day 15.

The treatment or condition label here, explained by the study, means: live attenuated yellow fever vaccine strain. PBMCs were isolated from peripheral blood using a standard Ficoll-Paque protocol. CD4 and CD8 T-cell fractions were isolated with Dynabeads CD4 and CD8 positive selection kits. TriZol was used to extract RNA from bulk PBMCs, CD4 and CD8 fractions, and dextramer-positive and dextramer-negative fractions. Sequencing used an Illumina NovaSeq 6000. Synthesis of TCR cDNA relied on 5'RACE template switching, a step that introduced a universal primer site along with unique molecular identifiers. cDNA synthesis was primed from both the TCR alpha and TCR beta constant segments. Library amplification involved two PCR steps, and the second step added sample barcodes and sequencing adapters. Libraries were sequenced on Illumina HiSeq 2500 (2x100 bp) or NovaSeq (2x150 bp). Per the source publication's procedure: MIGEC was used to demultiplex reads and collapse the reads into UMI consensus sequences, and MiXCR was used for V(D)J alignment. Vaccine-responding clonotypes were identified with edgeR using replicate PBMC samples, with FDR below 0.01 and a log2 fold change above 5 up to day 15 being required. Bulk clonotypes were assigned CD4 or CD8 identity according to which sequenced CD4 or CD8 repertoire held them at higher abundance. In-frame beta chains were kept once TCRdb had trimmed the public reads at Q25 with fastp and called clones with MiXCR. Rows merge per CDR3 protein into single entries with the most common DNA and genes. TCRdb's processing, not the authors', yielded these V and J calls. Here the sample has about 210,000 distinct CDR3 sequences; approximately 3% occur a single time. Of the sample, under 3.5% falls within the top ten clones.

As encoded in the germline V gene (reference sequence), CDR1 is LNHDA while CDR2 is SQIVND. The cysteine opens and the phenylalanine closes a CDR3 of 15 amino acids. Here the CDR3 DNA is all that survives: 45 bases in frame from base 1. At the junction V is shortened by 6 bases and J by 1 base, with 13 bases in between. Note on this clonotype: It has no known antigen specificity. No base quality information exists; no much larger clone differs at one position.

The starting material was CD4+ T cells sorted from PBMCs, obtained 10 days after the yellow fever booster vaccination. The source is a man aged 18 to 30 who received the YFV17D yellow fever vaccine. The chain uses TRBV19 and TRBJ2-1; perhaps TRBD1 is the D gene, with 6 bases matching. The nucleotide sequence reads TGTGCCAGTAGCCCAAACAGGGTTTCCTACAATGAGCAGTTCTTC. Its product reads: CASSPNRVSYNEQFF.